Listed below are T cell receptor beta chains from one sample, sequenced in a study of blood T cell repertoires in COVID-19. TCRdb keeps only in-frame clones here, not all; method: immunoSEQ multiplex PCR. The sample gives around 57,000 clones, just under 90% of which show up once; around 8.3% is in the top ten. Sequences were obtained from peripheral blood. These receptors came from a human donor with active COVID-19. The donor label of this sample is uncertain. The conserved cysteine and the conserved F or W are not part of the CDR3 here. A D gene is named only where the DNA matches it firmly.

D gene: -; V gene: TRBV6-2/TRBV6-3; J gene: TRBJ1-3; CDR3 protein: ASSYAFSSGNTIY
D gene: TRBD2; V gene: TRBV4-2; J gene: TRBJ2-5; CDR3 protein: ASSPAAVSGGRQTQY
D gene: TRBD2; V gene: TRBV6-5; J gene: TRBJ2-7; CDR3 protein: ASSLSGSYEQY
D gene: TRBD2; V gene: TRBV9; J gene: TRBJ2-5; CDR3 protein: ASSVGDLAGGTQETQY
D gene: TRBD1; V gene: TRBV6-5; J gene: TRBJ1-5; CDR3 protein: ASTPGQGVQPQH
D gene: -; V gene: TRBV5-1; J gene: TRBJ2-2; CDR3 protein: ASSLGATNTGELF
D gene: TRBD1; V gene: TRBV5-4; J gene: TRBJ1-1; CDR3 protein: ASSLGQGLGTEAF
D gene: -; V gene: TRBV6-2/TRBV6-3; J gene: TRBJ1-2; CDR3 protein: ASSPLWRGARPANYGYT
D gene: -; V gene: TRBV30; J gene: TRBJ1-1; CDR3 protein: AWSVQANTEAF
D gene: -; V gene: TRBV7-9; J gene: TRBJ2-1; CDR3 protein: ASSLVGLGAEQF
D gene: TRBD1; V gene: TRBV27; J gene: TRBJ2-5; CDR3 protein: ASGDRGAWQETQY
D gene: TRBD2; V gene: TRBV4-3; J gene: TRBJ2-7; CDR3 protein: ASSQGRLAAYEQY
D gene: TRBD1; V gene: TRBV9; J gene: TRBJ1-2; CDR3 protein: ASSVGTGDFGYT
D gene: TRBD1; V gene: TRBV5-4; J gene: TRBJ2-7; CDR3 protein: ASSPTDRGIIYEQY
D gene: -; V gene: TRBV30; J gene: TRBJ2-3; CDR3 protein: AWSGRIALITDTQY
D gene: TRBD2; V gene: TRBV7-8; J gene: TRBJ2-1; CDR3 protein: ASSLVLAANEQF
D gene: -; V gene: TRBV11-2; J gene: TRBJ2-1; CDR3 protein: ASSLDGHPYNEQF
D gene: TRBD2; V gene: TRBV7-2; J gene: TRBJ2-2; CDR3 protein: ASSLLAGTGELF
D gene: -; V gene: TRBV5-6; J gene: TRBJ1-5; CDR3 protein: ASSSWGEAGPQH
D gene: -; V gene: TRBV19; J gene: TRBJ1-3; CDR3 protein: ASIDQGSGNTIY
D gene: TRBD1; V gene: TRBV6-5; J gene: TRBJ2-7; CDR3 protein: ASRGQGYEQY
D gene: TRBD1; V gene: TRBV10-3; J gene: TRBJ1-1; CDR3 protein: AIRTTDRATEAF
D gene: -; V gene: TRBV4-2; J gene: TRBJ2-2; CDR3 protein: ASSQGQGNTGELF
D gene: TRBD2; V gene: TRBV4-2; J gene: TRBJ2-3; CDR3 protein: ASSQDLPSGGTDTQY
D gene: TRBD1; V gene: TRBV19; J gene: TRBJ2-1; CDR3 protein: ASSINTFRGRINEQF
D gene: TRBD2; V gene: TRBV6-6; J gene: TRBJ2-1; CDR3 protein: ASSRGLAASSYNEQF
D gene: -; V gene: TRBV30; J gene: TRBJ2-5; CDR3 protein: AWSVLIGETQY
D gene: -; V gene: TRBV5-1; J gene: TRBJ2-7; CDR3 protein: ASRISQGYEQY
D gene: TRBD2; V gene: TRBV28; J gene: TRBJ2-5; CDR3 protein: ASTTHSGSRQETQY
D gene: -; V gene: TRBV6-4; J gene: TRBJ2-2; CDR3 protein: ASSPSSTLPGELF
D gene: TRBD1; V gene: TRBV5-6; J gene: TRBJ2-2; CDR3 protein: ASSFGTGGTGELF
D gene: -; V gene: TRBV19; J gene: TRBJ2-7; CDR3 protein: ASSRQGSGEQY
D gene: -; V gene: TRBV27; J gene: TRBJ2-7; CDR3 protein: ASSPSPHLTYEQY
D gene: TRBD1; V gene: TRBV18; J gene: TRBJ1-1; CDR3 protein: ATKGAMNTEAF
D gene: -; V gene: TRBV7-2; J gene: TRBJ2-7; CDR3 protein: ASAERTAYEQY
D gene: -; V gene: TRBV7-9; J gene: TRBJ2-5; CDR3 protein: ASSPGETQY
D gene: -; V gene: TRBV15; J gene: TRBJ1-6; CDR3 protein: ATSRDGSRVGSPLH
D gene: TRBD1; V gene: TRBV9; J gene: TRBJ1-1; CDR3 protein: ASSRQGALSEAF
D gene: TRBD2; V gene: TRBV18; J gene: TRBJ2-1; CDR3 protein: ASTGGGLQF
D gene: -; V gene: TRBV28; J gene: TRBJ1-1; CDR3 protein: ASREQGNTEAF
D gene: -; V gene: TRBV5-1; J gene: TRBJ2-7; CDR3 protein: ASSLGGPAVNEQY
D gene: TRBD1; V gene: TRBV29-1; J gene: TRBJ1-3; CDR3 protein: SVTTGASGNTIY
D gene: TRBD2; V gene: TRBV6-5; J gene: TRBJ2-1; CDR3 protein: ASSSLAGVGNEQF
D gene: -; V gene: TRBV28; J gene: TRBJ2-7; CDR3 protein: ANSLPRVSAYEQY